This TCR beta chain came from a study of early T cells in non-severe SARS-CoV-2 infection. Study context: Chains were not paired, and sequencing was done on bulk RNA from unsorted whole blood.

The germline V gene encodes CDR1 MNHNY and CDR2 SVGAGI (reference sequence). The CDR3 has 11 residues. V was trimmed by 6 bases and J by 8 bases, leaving 8 bases between them. In its sample, this clonotype was seen a few times. Unique molecular identifier tags were affixed to discrete cDNA molecules. TCRdb re-called the 5' RACE reads with MiXCR, one entry per CDR3 protein. This table has 65,000 to 95,000 distinct CDR3 sequences, around 15% appearing once. The gene calls are TRBV6-6 and TRBJ2-1; maybe TRBD2 (5 bases). This sequence originates from an adult who was a healthcare worker with PCR-confirmed SARS-CoV-2 infection or an uninfected control (not recorded which). The sequenced sample was whole blood. This CDR3 is CASSRGYEQFF. In DNA, the CDR3 is TGTGCCAGCAGCAGAGGGTATGAGCAGTTCTTC.